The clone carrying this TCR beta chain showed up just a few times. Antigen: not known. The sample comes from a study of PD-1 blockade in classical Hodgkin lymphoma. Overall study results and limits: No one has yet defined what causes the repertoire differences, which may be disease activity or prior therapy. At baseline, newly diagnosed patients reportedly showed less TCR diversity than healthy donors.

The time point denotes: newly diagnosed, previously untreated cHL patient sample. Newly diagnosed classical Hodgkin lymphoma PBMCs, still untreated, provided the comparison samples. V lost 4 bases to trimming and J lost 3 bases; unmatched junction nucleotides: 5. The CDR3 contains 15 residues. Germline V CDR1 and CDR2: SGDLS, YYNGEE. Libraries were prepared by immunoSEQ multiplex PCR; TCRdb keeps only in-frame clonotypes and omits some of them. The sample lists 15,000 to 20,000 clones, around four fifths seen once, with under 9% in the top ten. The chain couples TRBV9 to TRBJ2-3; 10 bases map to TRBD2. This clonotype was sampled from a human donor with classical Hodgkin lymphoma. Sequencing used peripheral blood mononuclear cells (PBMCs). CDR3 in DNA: TGTGCCAGCAGCCTCGGGACTAGCGAAACAGATACGCAGTATTTT. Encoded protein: CASSLGTSETDTQYF.